What follows are 6 T cell receptor beta chains derived from one specimen sequenced in a study of blood T cell repertoires in COVID-19. Assay used: immunoSEQ multiplex PCR; TCRdb lists only in-frame clones, some missing. The sample has some 44,000 clones; 92% are singletons. The specimen sequenced was peripheral blood. The receptors were gathered from a human donor in a cohort sampled during active COVID-19.

The chain couples TRBV3-1 (or the pseudogene TRBV3-2) to TRBJ2-3, with D perhaps TRBD1 (5 bases). The CDR3 spans 15 residues. Germline loops: CDR1 LGHDT, CDR2 YNNKEL (reference sequence). With 4 bases removed from V and 0 bases from J, the gap between germline ends came to 11 bases. CDR3 DNA sequence: TGTGCCAGCAGCCTCCGCTGGACAAGCACAGATACGCAGTATTTT. Translation gives CASSLRWTSTDTQYF.

The chain employs TRBV11-2 and TRBJ2-2; D is uncertain. There are 17 residues in the CDR3. Trimming took off 0 bases at V and 5 bases at J, with 16 bases between the two ends. The V gene's germline CDR1 is SGHAT and CDR2 FQNNGV. CDR3 sequence: CASSLESVGLRTGELFF. CDR3 DNA: TGTGCCAGCAGCTTAGAATCGGTGGGCCTTCGGACCGGGGAGCTGTTTTTT. The variable domain in full, completed from reference TRBV11-2 and TRBJ2-2, reads EAGVAQSPRYKIIEKRQSVAFWCNPISGHATLYWYQQILGQGPKLLIQFQNNGVVDDSQLPKDRFSAERLKGVDSTLKIQPAKLEDSAVYLCASSLESVGLRTGELFFGEGSRLTVL.

V is TRBV12-3 or TRBV12-4 and J is TRBJ2-5; the D gene is possibly TRBD2 (7 bases). The CDR3 runs to 12 residues. Between the trimmed V and J ends, which lost 6 bases and 7 bases, there was a span of 12 bases. The DNA for the CDR3 is TGTGCCAGCAGCGGGGAGGGGGTGACCCAGTACTTC. Translated, it gives CASSGEGVTQYF.

The chain carries TRBV5-4 and TRBJ2-1, with D uncertain. The germline V and J ends were trimmed by 3 bases and 8 bases, with 18 bases remaining between them. CDR1 is SGHNT and CDR2 is YYREEE in the germline V gene (reference sequence). This CDR3 has 15 amino acids. DNA for the CDR3: TGTGCCAGCAGCTCCTCACAACCCCGAGGCCATGAGCAGTTCTTC. Amino acid sequence: CASSSSQPRGHEQFF.

The gene calls are TRBV6-6 and TRBJ2-1; 8 nucleotides match TRBD2. Trimming took 6 bases from V and 2 from J; bases not matched to a gene: 9. Per germline, CDR1 MNHNY and CDR2 SVGAGI (reference sequence). The CDR3 extends over 16 amino acids. The CDR3 DNA follows: TGTGCCAGCAGAGTCTTTCGGGGGGGCCCCTACAATGAGCAGTTCTTC. Translating gives CASRVFRGGPYNEQFF.

V usage is TRBV18 and J usage is TRBJ2-5; 10 bases align to TRBD2. Germline CDR1 KGHSH, CDR2 LQKENI. The CDR3 contains 14 residues. V lost 1 base, J lost 5 bases, and 1 base stayed unmatched. The DNA for the CDR3 is TGTGCCAGCTCACCACGACTAGCGGGCGAGACCCAGTACTTC. Translation: CASSPRLAGETQYF.